This T cell receptor (beta chain) is from a study of OX40 agonist ivuxolimab in advanced cancers. V lost 5 bases and J 0 bases, leaving 13 bases between the germline ends. The CDR3 runs to 15 residues. Per germline, CDR1 MNHNS and CDR2 SASEGT. Profiling relied on immunoSEQ multiplex PCR, and the TCRdb table lists in-frame clones only, not all of them. The sample shows around 48,000 clones, 84% of them seen only once. The sequenced sample was CD4+ or CD8+ T cells sorted from blood, obtained in a trial of the OX40 agonist ivuxolimab. This rearrangement joins TRBV6-1 to TRBJ1-1; TRBD1 is a possible D gene (5 bases). This clonotype was sampled from an adult with an advanced solid tumor such as melanoma, head and neck, liver or kidney cancer. The chain's CDR3 is CASSRDGDLNTEAFF. CDR3 in DNA: TGTGCCAGCAGTAGGGACGGAGACCTGAACACTGAAGCTTTCTTT.